This T cell receptor beta chain appears in the sequencing data of a study of T-cell memory formation after mild COVID-19. Amplification by 5'RACE using constant-segment primers produced TCR alpha and TCR beta cDNA libraries that carried sample barcodes and UMIs. TCRdb reprocessed the 5' RACE reads via MiXCR and lists one record per CDR3 protein. The data hold 120,000 to 150,000 distinct CDR3 sequences, with approximately 21% observed a single time. The CDR3 runs 18 residues. The trim removed 0 bases at V and 2 bases at J, leaving 9 bases unmatched. Germline-derived CDR1 and CDR2 are SGHVS and FNYEAQ.

Sequences were obtained from PBMCs or a T cell subset sorted from them (not recorded which). The receptor comes from an adult woman who had mild COVID-19 (a few samples of this study predate the infection). Cell type and time point are not known. The chain recombines TRBV7-6 with TRBJ2-1; 8 positions match TRBD2. CDR3 in amino acids: CASSLAPWRGATYNEQFF. The CDR3 nucleotides read TGTGCCAGCAGCTTAGCGCCGTGGCGGGGGGCGACCTACAATGAGCAGTTCTTC.